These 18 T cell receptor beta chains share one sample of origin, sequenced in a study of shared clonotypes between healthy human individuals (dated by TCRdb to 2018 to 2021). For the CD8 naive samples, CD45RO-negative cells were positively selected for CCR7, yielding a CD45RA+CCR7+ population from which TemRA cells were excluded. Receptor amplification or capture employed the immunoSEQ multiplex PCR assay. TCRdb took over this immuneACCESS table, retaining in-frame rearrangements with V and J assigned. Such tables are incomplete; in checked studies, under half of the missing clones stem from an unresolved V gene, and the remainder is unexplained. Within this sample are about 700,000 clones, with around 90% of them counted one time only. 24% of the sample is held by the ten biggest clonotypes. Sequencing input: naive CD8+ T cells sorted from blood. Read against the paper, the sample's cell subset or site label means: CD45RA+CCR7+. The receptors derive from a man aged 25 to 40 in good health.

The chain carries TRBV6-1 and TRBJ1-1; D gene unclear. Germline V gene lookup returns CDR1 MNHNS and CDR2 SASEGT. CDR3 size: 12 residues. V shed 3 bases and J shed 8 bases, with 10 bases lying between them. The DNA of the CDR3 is TGTGCCAGCAGTGACAGACCTCCAGAAGCTTTCTTT. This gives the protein CASSDRPPEAFF.

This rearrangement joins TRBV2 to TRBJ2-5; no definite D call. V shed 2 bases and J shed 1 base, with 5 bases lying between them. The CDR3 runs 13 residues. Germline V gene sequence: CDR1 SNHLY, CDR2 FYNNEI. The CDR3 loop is CASSELGQETQYF. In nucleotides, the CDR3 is TGTGCCAGCAGTGAACTAGGCCAAGAGACCCAGTACTTC.

The CDR3 region has the DNA TGTGCCAGCAGTGGGCAAGGACGGGGGATTTACGAGCAGTACTTC. This translates into CASSGQGRGIYEQYF. This sequence joins TRBV27 and TRBJ2-7; weak D call: TRBD2 (6 bases). This CDR3 has 15 amino acids. V was shortened by 5 bases and J by 4 bases, with 18 bases between the two germline ends. Germline CDR1 reads MNHEY; CDR2 reads SMNVEV (reference sequence).

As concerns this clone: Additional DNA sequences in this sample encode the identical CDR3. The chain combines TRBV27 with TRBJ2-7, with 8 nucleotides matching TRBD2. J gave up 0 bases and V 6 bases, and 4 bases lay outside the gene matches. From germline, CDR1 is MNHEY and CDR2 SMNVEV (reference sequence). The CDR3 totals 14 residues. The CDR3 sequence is CASSTSGSSYEQYF. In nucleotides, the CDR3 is TGTGCCAGCAGCACTAGCGGTAGCTCCTACGAGCAGTACTTC.

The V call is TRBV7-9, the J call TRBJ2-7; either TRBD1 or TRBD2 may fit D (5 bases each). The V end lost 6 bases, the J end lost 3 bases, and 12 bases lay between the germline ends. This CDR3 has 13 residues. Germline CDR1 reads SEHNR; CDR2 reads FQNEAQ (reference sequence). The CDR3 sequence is CASRGEFSYEQYF. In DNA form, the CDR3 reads TGTGCCAGCAGAGGGGAGTTCAGCTACGAGCAGTACTTC.

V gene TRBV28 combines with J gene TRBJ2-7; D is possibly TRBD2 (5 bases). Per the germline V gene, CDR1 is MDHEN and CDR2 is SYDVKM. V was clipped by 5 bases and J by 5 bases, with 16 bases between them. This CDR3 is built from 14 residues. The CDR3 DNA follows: TGTGCCAGCAGTCTTGCGCGGATGGAGGACGAGCAGTACTTC. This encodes CASSLARMEDEQYF. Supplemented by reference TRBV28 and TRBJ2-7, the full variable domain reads DVKVTQSSRYLVKRTGEKVFLECVQDMDHENMFWYRQDPGLGLRLIYFSYDVKMKEKGDIPEGYSVSREKKERFSLILESASTNQTSMYLCASSLARMEDEQYFGPGTRLTVT.

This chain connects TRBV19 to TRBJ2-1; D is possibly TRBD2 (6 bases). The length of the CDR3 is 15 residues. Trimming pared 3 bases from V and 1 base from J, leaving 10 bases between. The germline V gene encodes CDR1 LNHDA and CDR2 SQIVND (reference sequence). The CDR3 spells CASSMGGRSYNEQFF. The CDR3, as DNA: TGTGCCAGTAGTATGGGGGGACGGTCCTACAATGAGCAGTTCTTC.

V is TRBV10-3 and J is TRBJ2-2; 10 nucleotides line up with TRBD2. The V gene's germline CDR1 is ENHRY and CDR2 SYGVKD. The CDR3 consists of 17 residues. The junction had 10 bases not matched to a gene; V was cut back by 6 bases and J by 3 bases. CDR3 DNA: TGTGCCATCAGCGACGATCCTAGCGGGAGTGACACCGGGGAGCTGTTTTTT. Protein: CAISDDPSGSDTGELFF.

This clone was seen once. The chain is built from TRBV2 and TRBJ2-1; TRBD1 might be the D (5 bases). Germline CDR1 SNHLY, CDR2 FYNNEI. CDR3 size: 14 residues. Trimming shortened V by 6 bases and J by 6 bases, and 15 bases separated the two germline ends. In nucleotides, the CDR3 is TGTGCCAGCAGCCCCCTTCCAGGGATCAATGAGCAGTTCTTC. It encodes CASSPLPGINEQFF.

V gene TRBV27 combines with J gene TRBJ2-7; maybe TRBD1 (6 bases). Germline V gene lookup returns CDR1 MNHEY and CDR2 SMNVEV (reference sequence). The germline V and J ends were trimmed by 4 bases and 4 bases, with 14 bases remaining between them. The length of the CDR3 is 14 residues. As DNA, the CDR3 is TGTGCCAGCAGTTCGGCCACAGGGCTTTACGAGCAGTACTTC. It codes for CASSSATGLYEQYF.

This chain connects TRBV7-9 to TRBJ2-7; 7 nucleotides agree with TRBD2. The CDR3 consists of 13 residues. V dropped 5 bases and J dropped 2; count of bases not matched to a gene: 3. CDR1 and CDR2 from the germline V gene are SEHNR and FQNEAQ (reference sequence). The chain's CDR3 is CASSPGLPYEQYF. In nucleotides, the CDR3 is TGTGCCAGCAGCCCGGGACTACCCTACGAGCAGTACTTC.

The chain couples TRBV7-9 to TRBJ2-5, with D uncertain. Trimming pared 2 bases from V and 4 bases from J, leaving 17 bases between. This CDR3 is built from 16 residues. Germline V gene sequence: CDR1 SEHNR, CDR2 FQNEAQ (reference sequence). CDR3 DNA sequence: TGTGCCAGCAGCTTATCTGGCAGGCCCCCCCTAGAGACCCAGTACTTC. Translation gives CASSLSGRPPLETQYF.

DNA of the CDR3: TGTGCCAGTGGAGGGGCGGGGAGCACAGATACGCAGTATTTT. Residues: CASGGAGSTDTQYF. V usage is TRBV11-3 and J usage is TRBJ2-3; a weak D match, TRBD2 (6 bases). This CDR3 is built from 14 residues. The V gene's germline CDR1 is SGHNT and CDR2 YENEEA. Deletions cut 9 bases from V and 0 bases from J, with 13 bases between.

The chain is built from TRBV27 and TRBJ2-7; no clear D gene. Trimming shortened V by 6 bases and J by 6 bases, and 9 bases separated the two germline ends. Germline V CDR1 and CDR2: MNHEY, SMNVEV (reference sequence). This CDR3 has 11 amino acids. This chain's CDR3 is CASRNSFEQYF. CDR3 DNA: TGTGCCAGCAGAAATAGTTTCGAGCAGTACTTC.

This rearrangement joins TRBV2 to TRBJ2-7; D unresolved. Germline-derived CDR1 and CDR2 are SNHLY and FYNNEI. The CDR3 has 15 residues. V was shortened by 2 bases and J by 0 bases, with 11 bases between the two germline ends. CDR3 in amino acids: CASSEYSGPSYEQYF. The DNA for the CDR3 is TGTGCCAGCAGTGAATATTCGGGCCCCTCCTACGAGCAGTACTTC. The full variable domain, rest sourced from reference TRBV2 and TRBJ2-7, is EPEVTQTPSHQVTQMGQEVILRCVPISNHLYFYWYRQILGQKVEFLVSFYNNEISEKSEIFDDQFSVERPDGSNFTLKIRSTKLEDSAMYFCASSEYSGPSYEQYFGPGTRLTVT.

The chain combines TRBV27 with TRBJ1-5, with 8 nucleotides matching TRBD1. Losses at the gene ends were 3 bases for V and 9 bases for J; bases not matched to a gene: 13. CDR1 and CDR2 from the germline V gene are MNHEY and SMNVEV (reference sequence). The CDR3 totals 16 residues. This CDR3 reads CASSFGWGQGAGPQHF. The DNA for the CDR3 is TGTGCCAGCAGTTTCGGTTGGGGGCAGGGGGCTGGGCCCCAGCATTTT.

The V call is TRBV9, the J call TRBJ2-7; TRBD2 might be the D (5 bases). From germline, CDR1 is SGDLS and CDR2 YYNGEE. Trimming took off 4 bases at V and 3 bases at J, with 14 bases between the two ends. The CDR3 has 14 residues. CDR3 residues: CASSLWGENYEQYF. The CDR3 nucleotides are TGTGCCAGCAGCTTATGGGGAGAGAACTACGAGCAGTACTTC.

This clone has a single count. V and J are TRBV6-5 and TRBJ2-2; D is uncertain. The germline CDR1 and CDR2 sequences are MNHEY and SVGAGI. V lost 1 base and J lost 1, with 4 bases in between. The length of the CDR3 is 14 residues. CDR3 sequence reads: CASSYFVNTGELFF. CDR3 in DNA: TGTGCCAGCAGTTACTTTGTGAACACCGGGGAGCTGTTTTTT.